This T cell receptor (beta chain) was found in a study of vaccination effects on CD4 cells after COVID-19. The study's findings and limits: Vaccine-induced clones in healthy vaccinees cross-reacted with common cold coronaviruses in only 1 of 255 cases. Marked clonal contraction of infection- and vaccine-induced clones was seen late after vaccination.

This CDR3 region has 13 residues. Deletions cut 4 bases from V and 6 bases from J, with 8 bases between. Germline CDR1 is KGHDR and CDR2 is SFDVKD. In regard to this clone: The antigen is undetermined.

Sequencing followed a ViraFEST assay step that expanded antigen-specific CD4+ T cells with viral peptide pools. Subsequent to 10 days of culture, CD4+ T cells were isolated. BNT162b2 vaccine or mRNA-1273 vaccine was given to participants in two doses. Each well held two million PBMC cultured with approximately 9.7 ug/ml peptides and around 10 IU/ml IL-2. Measured with immunoSEQ multiplex PCR; TCRdb has only the in-frame clones, and not every one. The sample consists of tens of thousands of clones, 76% of them appearing once. J is TRBJ1-4 and V is TRBV24-1, with D unresolved. Here the sequenced sample was CD4+ T cells from PBMCs cultured with HCoV-OC43 spike peptides, taken after COVID-19 vaccination. Subset given: HCoV-OC43 spike overlapping peptide pool stimulation. The TCR was taken from a human donor who received a COVID-19 vaccine. The DNA of the CDR3 is TGTGCCACCAGTGACCGACAAGATGAAAAACTGTTTTTT. This encodes CATSDRQDEKLFF.